Following are 27 T cell receptor beta chains from one sample sequenced in a study of cytomegalovirus exposure and HLA in healthy donors. With 60 Vbeta and 13 Jbeta primers, the PCR was carried out. TCRdb's copy holds only in-frame clones and misses some; the assay was immunoSEQ multiplex PCR. Of 130,000 to 150,000 clones in the sample, roughly 85% were seen once. Sample: PBMCs. The source of these receptors is a male donor in good health and CMV-seronegative.

The chain uses TRBV19 and TRBJ1-3; D is perhaps TRBD1 (5 bases). Per germline, CDR1 LNHDA and CDR2 SQIVND (reference sequence). V lost 1 base and J 0 bases, leaving 7 bases between the germline ends. The CDR3 is made up of 15 amino acids. CDR3 nucleotides: TGTGCCAGTAGTATAGTAGACAGCTCTGGAAACACCATATATTTT. This codes for CASSIVDSSGNTIYF. The whole variable domain, remainder taken from reference TRBV19 and TRBJ1-3, is DGGITQSPKYLFRKEGQNVTLSCEQNLNHDAMYWYRQDPGQGLRLIYYSQIVNDFQKGDIAEGYSVSREKKESFPLTVTSAQKNPTAFYLCASSIVDSSGNTIYFGEGSWLTVV.

V usage is TRBV6-5 and J usage is TRBJ2-5; 9 nucleotides match TRBD1. The J call may be incorrect, as the DNA end agrees better with TRBJ2-7. Germline V gene data show CDR1 as MNHEY and CDR2 as SVGAGI. CDR3 length: 14 residues. CDR3 sequence: CASSFGDRASEQYF. The CDR3 DNA reads TGTGCCAGCAGTTTCGGGGACAGGGCAAGCGAGCAGTACTTC.

The chain joins TRBV5-6 to TRBJ2-2, with D perhaps matching TRBD1 (6 bases). The CDR3 has 15 amino acids. The germline CDR1 and CDR2 sequences are SGHDT and YYEEEE. V dropped 4 bases and J dropped 6 bases, with 16 bases sitting between them. The CDR3 protein is CASSLSTGRAGELFF. The CDR3 DNA reads as TGTGCCAGCAGCCTTTCGACAGGAAGGGCCGGGGAGCTGTTTTTT.

This clone was seen a single time. The chain carries TRBV19 and TRBJ1-1; tentative D call: TRBD1 (6 bases). This CDR3 has 13 residues. Trimming took 7 bases from V and 3 from J, leaving 12 bases between them. Looked up from germline, CDR1 is LNHDA and CDR2 is SQIVND (reference sequence). CDR3 residues: CASTLDRYTEAFF. DNA for the CDR3: TGTGCCAGTACCCTAGACAGGTACACTGAAGCTTTCTTT.

This sequence joins TRBV6-1 and TRBJ1-2, with D possibly being TRBD1 (5 bases). The V gene's germline CDR1 is MNHNS and CDR2 SASEGT. Deletions cut 4 bases from V and 4 bases from J, with 10 bases between. There are 13 residues in the CDR3. The chain's CDR3 is CASSGQFSYGYTF. The DNA of the CDR3 is TGTGCCAGCAGTGGACAGTTCTCCTATGGCTACACCTTC.

This clone was found a few times. This chain connects TRBV9 to TRBJ2-7, with 10 bases that match TRBD1. The ends lost 3 bases at V and 5 bases at J; junction bases unmatched: 5. The germline gives CDR1 SGDLS, CDR2 YYNGEE. The CDR3 runs 14 residues. CDR3 residues: CASSGRDRGHEQYF. CDR3 nucleotide sequence: TGTGCCAGCAGCGGCCGGGACAGGGGCCACGAGCAGTACTTC.

Comments on this clone: At one end, the junction sequence differs from germline, possibly due to a read error. In DNA form, the CDR3 reads TGTGCCAGCTCATCACCAGGGGTACCGAACTATGGCTACACCTTC. Protein sequence: CASSSPGVPNYGYTF. V usage is TRBV18 and J usage is TRBJ1-2, with D possibly being TRBD1 (6 bases). Germline CDR1 and CDR2: KGHSH and LQKENI. The CDR3 consists of 15 residues.

This clone showed up just a few times. This chain connects TRBV29-1 to TRBJ1-1; TRBD1 matches at 9 bases. Germline CDR1 SQVTM, CDR2 ANQGSEA. The V segment lost 5 bases and the J segment 1 base; nucleotides outside the gene matches: 2. This CDR3 has 13 residues. The CDR3 region has the DNA TGCAGCGTTAAGGACAGGGGGAACACTGAAGCTTTCTTT. Protein: CSVKDRGNTEAFF. The full variable domain, in which reference TRBV29-1 and TRBJ1-1 provide the parts outside the CDR3, is SAVISQKPSRDICQRGTSLTIQCQVDSQVTMMFWYRQQPGQSLTLIATANQGSEATYESGFVIDKFPISRPNLTFSTLTVSNMSPEDSSIYLCSVKDRGNTEAFFGQGTRLTVV.

This clone has just one count. The chain has TRBV30 and TRBJ1-3; 9 bases fit TRBD1. The CDR3 runs 14 residues. J gave up 3 bases and V 5 bases, and 5 bases lay outside the gene matches. Germline CDR1 is GTSNPN and CDR2 is SVGIG (reference sequence). Here the CDR3 DNA reads TGTGCCTGGGTCGGGACAGGGTATGGAAACACCATATATTTT. Translating gives CAWVGTGYGNTIYF.

V and J are TRBV12-5 and TRBJ1-2, with a possible D match to TRBD1 (5 bases). With 4 bases removed from V and 4 bases from J, the gap between germline ends came to 16 bases. In germline, CDR1 is LGHNT, CDR2 FRNRAP. The CDR3 consists of 15 residues. CDR3 sequence (DNA): TGTGCTAGTGGTTCCCCGGGGGGGATTACCTATGGCTACACCTTC. Amino acid sequence: CASGSPGGITYGYTF.

In the case of this clone: The sample carries other DNA sequences with the same CDR3. The rearrangement links TRBV6-5 to TRBJ1-2, with D hard to call. V lost 0 bases to trimming and J lost 0 bases, with 11 bases between them. Germline CDR1 MNHEY, CDR2 SVGAGI. The CDR3 runs to 16 residues. CDR3 DNA sequence: TGTGCCAGCAGTTACTCTGGGCAGCAAACTAACTATGGCTACACCTTC. Amino acids: CASSYSGQQTNYGYTF.

This clone was picked up a small number of times. The V gene is TRBV6-6, the J gene TRBJ2-7, with 8 nucleotides matching TRBD2. CDR3 length: 16 residues. The germline CDR1 and CDR2 sequences are MNHNY and SVGAGI (reference sequence). The ends lost 4 bases at V and 4 bases at J; junction bases unmatched: 12. DNA for the CDR3: TGTGCCAGCAGTTCACCGACGGGCGGGGGGCCTTACGAGCAGTACTTC. Its translation is CASSSPTGGGPYEQYF.

J is TRBJ1-2 and V is TRBV5-4; TRBD1 matches 7 bases. Germline CDR1 is SGHNT and CDR2 is YYREEE (reference sequence). This CDR3 is built from 15 residues. With 0 bases clipped from V and 0 bases from J, the junction kept 2 bases outside the gene matches. As DNA, the CDR3 is TGTGCCAGCAGCTTGGACAGGGGCCCTAACTATGGCTACACCTTC. Protein sequence: CASSLDRGPNYGYTF. Supplemented by reference TRBV5-4 and TRBJ1-2, the full variable domain reads ETGVTQSPTHLIKTRGQQVTLRCSSQSGHNTVSWYQQALGQGPQFIFQYYREEENGRGNFPPRFSGLQFPNYSSELNVNALELDDSALYLCASSLDRGPNYGYTFGSGTRLTVV.

The chain has TRBV6-1 and TRBJ2-4; weak D call: TRBD1 (6 bases). Per germline, CDR1 MNHNS and CDR2 SASEGT. This CDR3 is 13 amino acids long. Trimming removed 4 bases at V and 5 bases at J, with 9 bases between. In nucleotides, the CDR3 is TGTGCCAGCAGTGCAGGGGTTCAAAACATTCAGTACTTC. Residues: CASSAGVQNIQYF.

This rearrangement joins TRBV6-1 to TRBJ2-2; TRBD1 matches 8 bases. V was clipped by 4 bases and J by 7 bases; unmatched bases: 5. CDR3 length: 14 amino acids. Germline CDR1 MNHNS, CDR2 SASEGT. The CDR3 region has the DNA TGTGCCAGCAGTGGGCACAGGGGGTTCGGGGAGCTGTTTTTT. This sequence encodes CASSGHRGFGELFF.

The chain has TRBV5-1 and TRBJ2-1, with 10 nucleotides matching TRBD2. Germline loops: CDR1 SGHRS, CDR2 YFSETQ. The CDR3 is made up of 14 amino acids. Losses at the gene ends were 4 bases for V and 4 bases for J; bases not matched to a gene: 2. CDR3 loop: CASSPTSGYNEQFF. DNA for the CDR3: TGCGCCAGCAGCCCGACTAGCGGGTACAATGAGCAGTTCTTC.

The chain carries TRBV7-9 and TRBJ1-1; D may be TRBD1 (5 bases). This CDR3 has 13 residues. The V gene lost 5 bases and the J gene lost 2 bases, with 9 bases spanning the gap. Germline assignment: CDR1 SEHNR and CDR2 FQNEAQ (reference sequence). CDR3 nucleotide sequence: TGTGCCAGCAGCCCGACAGCAAACACTGAAGCTTTCTTT. Translation gives CASSPTANTEAFF.

The genes are TRBV6-5 and TRBJ1-1; D unclear. CDR3 length: 14 amino acids. CDR1 and CDR2 (germline): MNHEY, SVGAGI. V lost 5 bases and J 1 base, leaving 11 bases between the germline ends. The CDR3 coding sequence is TGTGCCAGCAGTCTCATCGGGGAGAACACTGAAGCTTTCTTT. Translated: CASSLIGENTEAFF.

The chain combines TRBV11-2 with TRBJ2-1; D may be TRBD2 (5 bases). Trimming stripped 2 bases from V and 0 bases from J, with 11 bases between. Germline V gene lookup returns CDR1 SGHAT and CDR2 FQNNGV. The CDR3 extends over 16 amino acids. The CDR3 is CASSLKTGSSYNEQFF. CDR3 nucleotides: TGTGCCAGCAGCTTAAAGACTGGGAGCTCCTACAATGAGCAGTTCTTC.

This chain joins TRBV19 and TRBJ2-6; D is perhaps TRBD2 (5 bases). Per the germline V gene, CDR1 is LNHDA and CDR2 is SQIVND (reference sequence). V gave up 0 bases and J gave up 2 bases, with 5 bases separating them. The CDR3 totals 15 residues. CDR3 residues: CASSIERAGANVLTF. The CDR3, as DNA: TGTGCCAGTAGTATAGAGCGGGCTGGGGCCAACGTCCTGACTTTC.

V gene TRBV18 combines with J gene TRBJ2-7; D possibly corresponds to TRBD2 (6 bases). Germline CDR1 KGHSH, CDR2 LQKENI. The germline V and J ends were trimmed by 4 bases and 5 bases, with 12 bases remaining between them. The CDR3 sequence is 13 residues long. The CDR3 DNA follows: TGTGCCAGCTCACTGACGGGCGGGGACGAGCAGTACTTC. The encoded protein is CASSLTGGDEQYF. The full variable domain, rest sourced from reference TRBV18 and TRBJ2-7, is NAGVMQNPRHLVRRRGQEARLRCSPMKGHSHVYWYRQLPEEGLKFMVYLQKENIIDESGMPKERFSAEFPKEGPSILRIQQVVRGDSAAYFCASSLTGGDEQYFGPGTRLTVT.

This sequence joins TRBV19 and TRBJ1-1; TRBD1 matches 9 bases. The CDR3 contains 15 residues. The germline CDR1 and CDR2 sequences are LNHDA and SQIVND (reference sequence). After removal of 3 bases from V and 4 bases from J, the junction contained 6 bases not matched to a gene. CDR3 in DNA: TGTGCCAGTAGTATTGACGGGACAGGGTTCACTGAAGCTTTCTTT. Its translation: CASSIDGTGFTEAFF.

As DNA, the CDR3 is TGTGCCAGCAGCTTAGGGGCCTTGACAGGGTCCCTATTGAAGTACTTC. Protein product: CASSLGALTGSLLKYF. The rearrangement joins TRBV7-9 to TRBJ2-7, with 7 nucleotides matching TRBD1. V was pared by 1 base and J by 11 bases, with 17 bases of the junction left unmatched. The germline V gene has CDR1 SEHNR and CDR2 FQNEAQ (reference sequence). The CDR3 contains 16 residues.

V gene TRBV4-1 combines with J gene TRBJ2-7; perhaps TRBD1 as D (5 bases). Germline CDR1 is MGHRA and CDR2 is YSYEKL. The CDR3 covers 15 residues. V was pared by 0 bases and J by 3 bases, with 12 bases between. In DNA, the CDR3 is TGCGCCAGCAGCCAAGATAGGGGCAGTCACTACGAGCAGTACTTC. It codes for CASSQDRGSHYEQYF.

The V call is TRBV14, the J call TRBJ1-1, with D tentatively TRBD1 (6 bases). The V and J ends lost 1 base and 9 bases respectively, with 12 bases between them. The germline gives CDR1 SGHDN, CDR2 FVKESK. The length of the CDR3 is 13 residues. CDR3 protein: CASSQGTDWKAFF. DNA of the CDR3: TGTGCCAGCAGCCAAGGGACAGATTGGAAAGCTTTCTTT.

The rearrangement joins TRBV18 to TRBJ1-2; the D gene is possibly TRBD1 (5 bases). Germline V gives CDR1 KGHSH, CDR2 LQKENI. V gave up 3 bases and J gave up 8 bases, with 13 bases separating them. CDR3 size: 13 residues. Written as DNA, the CDR3 is TGTGCCAGCTCACCGGCGGGGGGTGAAGGCTACACCTTC. Translated: CASSPAGGEGYTF.

V and J are TRBV7-3 and TRBJ2-1; 12 bases are shared with TRBD2. J was trimmed by 6 bases and V by 5 bases; bases with no gene match: 2. Germline CDR1 SGHTA, CDR2 FQGTGA. This CDR3 spans 14 amino acids. DNA of the CDR3: TGTGCCAGCAGCCTAGCGGGAGGGTCCAATGAGCAGTTCTTC. Translated: CASSLAGGSNEQFF.